The clone carrying this T cell receptor (beta chain) has just a few counts. Trimming removed 1 base at V and 4 bases at J, with 7 bases between. The CDR3 contains 13 residues. CDR1 is LGHDT, CDR2 YNNKEL, per germline (reference sequence). This sample is drawn from a study of T-cell reconstitution after alpha-beta-depleted transplantation in children. The authors prepared the TCRbeta library with unique molecular identifiers. TCRdb re-analysed the PCR reads in MiXCR, keeping a single row per CDR3 protein. The sample has 350,000 to 450,000 distinct CDR3 sequences; about 14% are singletons. Sequences were derived from PBMCs, sampled from the stem cell graft. The clonotype was recovered from a human donor who donated a stem cell graft to a child with Fanconi anemia. The chain couples TRBV3-1 to TRBJ1-1; possibly TRBD1 for D (5 bases). CDR3 sequence: CASSQGGLTEAFF. In DNA form, the CDR3 reads TGTGCCAGCAGCCAAGGGGGACTCACTGAAGCTTTCTTT.